This passage covers 28 T cell receptor beta chains from one sample sequenced in a study of OX40 agonist ivuxolimab in advanced cancers. The method behind the library was the immunoSEQ multiplex PCR assay. TCRdb carries this immuneACCESS record with in-frame sequences only. Its versions omit some clonotypes, under half of them owing to an unresolved V gene in the studies checked, with the rest unexplained. For this sample the table gives some 69,000 clones, of which approximately 90% were detected only once. About 0.3% of the sample is in the top ten clones. The material was CD4+ or CD8+ T cells sorted from blood, obtained in a trial of the OX40 agonist ivuxolimab. These receptors all stem from an adult with an advanced solid tumor such as melanoma, head and neck, liver or kidney cancer.

This chain links TRBV5-4 with TRBJ2-1; D ambiguous. V was clipped by 1 base and J by 6 bases, with 5 bases between them. Germline V gene lookup returns CDR1 SGHNT and CDR2 YYREEE (reference sequence). The CDR3 is 12 amino acids. CDR3 region: CASSLQVNEQFF. The CDR3 nucleotides are TGTGCCAGCAGCTTGCAGGTCAATGAGCAGTTCTTC.

The CDR3 DNA is TGTGCCAGCGGGCCTAGCGGGGGGACCTACAATGAGCAGTTCTTC. Its translation: CASGPSGGTYNEQFF. This rearrangement joins TRBV11-2 to TRBJ2-1; TRBD2 aligns across 11 bases. CDR3 length: 15 residues. Trimming removed 8 bases from V and 2 bases from J; junction bases left unmatched: 5. CDR1 is SGHAT and CDR2 is FQNNGV in the germline V gene. The entire variable domain, with the rest obtained from reference TRBV11-2 and TRBJ2-1, is as follows: EAGVAQSPRYKIIEKRQSVAFWCNPISGHATLYWYQQILGQGPKLLIQFQNNGVVDDSQLPKDRFSAERLKGVDSTLKIQPAKLEDSAVYLCASGPSGGTYNEQFFGPGTRLTVL.

This chain links TRBV4-1 with TRBJ1-2; tentatively, D is TRBD1 (6 bases). From germline, CDR1 is MGHRA and CDR2 YSYEKL. CDR3 length: 15 amino acids. The V end was cut by 2 bases, the J end by 4 bases, with 14 bases between. CDR3 sequence (DNA): TGCGCCAGCAGCCAAACGACAGGCGAAACCTATGGCTACACCTTC. It specifies CASSQTTGETYGYTF.

This chain uses TRBV7-2 with TRBJ2-5; D is uncertain. The CDR3 extends over 15 amino acids. V lost 1 base, J lost 0 bases, and 9 bases lay in between. CDR1 and CDR2 (germline): SGHTA, FQGNSA. The CDR3 here is CASSLGQAYQETQYF. The CDR3 coding sequence is TGTGCCAGCAGCTTAGGTCAGGCGTACCAAGAGACCCAGTACTTC.

The chain employs TRBV11-2 and TRBJ1-3, with 8 bases aligning to TRBD1. Germline loops: CDR1 SGHAT, CDR2 FQNNGV. Trimming at V came to 5 bases and at J to 0 bases, leaving 9 bases not matched to a gene. This CDR3 region has 17 residues. This CDR3 reads CASSPGDRISSGNTIYF. As DNA, the CDR3 is TGTGCCAGCAGCCCAGGGGACAGGATCAGCTCTGGAAACACCATATATTTT.

The V gene is TRBV5-1, the J gene TRBJ2-5; unclear D gene. V was trimmed by 0 bases and J by 4 bases, leaving 13 bases between them. From germline, CDR1 is SGHRS and CDR2 YFSETQ. The CDR3 loop spans 15 amino acids. The CDR3 DNA reads as TGCGCCAGCAGCTTGGAGTCCGCGCAGCTAGAGACCCAGTACTTC. Its translation: CASSLESAQLETQYF.

This rearrangement joins TRBV5-1 to TRBJ2-1, with TRBD2 matching 7 bases. CDR1 is SGHRS, CDR2 YFSETQ, per germline. The CDR3 totals 15 residues. The V segment lost 5 bases and the J segment 0 bases; nucleotides outside the gene matches: 5. CDR3 nucleotides: TGCGCCAGCAGAAGCGGGACCGGCTCCTACAATGAGCAGTTCTTC. Protein sequence: CASRSGTGSYNEQFF.

The genes are TRBV4-2 and TRBJ2-1; 9 bases are a match to TRBD2. Germline trimming cut 0 bases from V and 3 bases from J; bases unmatched to any gene: 9. Germline CDR1 and CDR2: LGHNA and YNFKEQ. The CDR3 contains 18 residues. CDR3 DNA: TGTGCCAGCAGCCAAGAAAGGTCGAGCGGGAGGTTCTACAATGAGCAGTTCTTC. Translated, it gives CASSQERSSGRFYNEQFF.

The chain links TRBV28 to TRBJ1-2; D not resolved. In germline, CDR1 is MDHEN, CDR2 SYDVKM. V dropped 4 bases and J dropped 5 bases, with 8 bases sitting between them. The length of the CDR3 is 12 residues. This CDR3 reads CASSSKIYGYTF. The CDR3 DNA is TGTGCCAGCAGTTCAAAGATTTATGGCTACACCTTC.

The rearrangement links TRBV5-1 to TRBJ1-4; possible D gene TRBD1, 5 bases. The length of the CDR3 is 17 residues. Between the trimmed V and J ends, which lost 4 bases and 0 bases, there was a span of 16 bases. CDR1 is SGHRS, CDR2 YFSETQ, per germline. This chain's CDR3 is CASSRGGESATNEKLFF. The CDR3 DNA follows: TGCGCCAGCAGCAGGGGAGGGGAAAGTGCAACTAATGAAAAACTGTTTTTT.

The chain combines TRBV6-1 with TRBJ2-7; no reliable D call. V was cut by 1 base and J by 4 bases, with 8 bases left in between. CDR3 size: 13 residues. Looked up from germline, CDR1 is MNHNS and CDR2 is SASEGT. The CDR3 here is CASSEVRGYEQYF. The CDR3 region has the DNA TGTGCCAGCAGTGAAGTAAGAGGTTACGAGCAGTACTTC.

The count of this clone is one. The chain combines TRBV7-9 with TRBJ2-7; TRBD1 matches at 9 bases. The germline gives CDR1 SEHNR, CDR2 FQNEAQ (reference sequence). The junction had 6 bases not matched to a gene; V was cut back by 5 bases and J by 7 bases. The CDR3 covers 13 residues. The CDR3 DNA reads TGTGCCAGCAGCAAGGACAGGGGACGAGAGCAGTACTTC. This encodes CASSKDRGREQYF.

The chain links TRBV5-1 to TRBJ2-3, with D perhaps TRBD1 (6 bases). The CDR3 contains 14 residues. CDR1 and CDR2 from the germline V gene are SGHRS and YFSETQ. V shed 4 bases and J shed 0 bases, with 9 bases lying between them. CDR3: CASSPQGSTDTQYF. CDR3 in DNA: TGCGCCAGCAGCCCACAGGGCAGCACAGATACGCAGTATTTT.

CDR3 nucleotides: TGTGCCAGTAGTTCCCCACCCTCCTACGAGCAGTACTTC. It specifies CASSSPPSYEQYF. The chain links TRBV19 to TRBJ2-7; the D is unclear. Trimming took off 5 bases at V and 0 bases at J, with 8 bases between the two ends. CDR1 is LNHDA and CDR2 is SQIVND in the germline V gene (reference sequence). The CDR3 covers 13 residues.

J is TRBJ1-1 and V is TRBV6-5; a possible D gene is TRBD1 (6 bases). Germline V CDR1 and CDR2: MNHEY, SVGAGI. V lost 2 bases to trimming and J lost 4 bases, with 8 bases between them. The CDR3 has 13 residues. The CDR3 DNA reads as TGTGCCAGCAGTTACCAGGGGACCACTGAAGCTTTCTTT. Its protein product is CASSYQGTTEAFF.

The chain combines TRBV5-1 with TRBJ2-2; D gene unclear. V was cut by 4 bases and J by 0 bases, with 7 bases left in between. CDR3 length: 14 amino acids. The germline gives CDR1 SGHRS, CDR2 YFSETQ. The CDR3 nucleotides read TGCGCCAGCAGCAGGGAACCGAACACCGGGGAGCTGTTTTTT. As protein: CASSREPNTGELFF.

The chain employs TRBV7-9 and TRBJ2-5, with D possibly TRBD2 on 6 matching bases. CDR1 SEHNR and CDR2 FQNEAQ come from the germline V gene (reference sequence). The V end lost 1 base, the J end lost 5 bases, and 14 bases lay between the germline ends. This CDR3 has 15 residues. CDR3 region: CASSLGNGLWETQYF. The CDR3 DNA follows: TGTGCCAGCAGCTTAGGAAACGGACTATGGGAGACCCAGTACTTC.

This chain joins TRBV7-6 and TRBJ1-2, with a weak D call TRBD1 (6 bases). Trimming removed 6 bases at V and 8 bases at J, with 22 bases between. Germline loops: CDR1 SGHVS, CDR2 FNYEAQ. The CDR3 is 15 residues long. CDR3 sequence: CASSPQTGATEGYTF. Here the CDR3 DNA reads TGTGCCAGCAGTCCCCAGACAGGAGCGACGGAAGGCTACACCTTC.

This chain links TRBV9 with TRBJ2-2, with D perhaps given as TRBD1 or TRBD2 (5 bases each). CDR1 SGDLS and CDR2 YYNGEE come from the germline V gene. This CDR3 contains 16 residues. Trimming left V 4 bases short and J 0 bases short, with 13 bases between. The CDR3 loop reads CASSRPGTANTGELFF. CDR3 DNA sequence: TGTGCCAGCAGCCGCCCCGGGACCGCGAACACCGGGGAGCTGTTTTTT.

This chain links TRBV5-4 with TRBJ2-3, with D unresolved. V shed 0 bases and J shed 2 bases, with 7 bases lying between them. This CDR3 is built from 14 residues. The V gene's germline CDR1 is SGHNT and CDR2 YYREEE (reference sequence). The CDR3 DNA follows: TGTGCCAGCAGCTTGGCCAGTTTCACAGATACGCAGTATTTT. Translating it yields CASSLASFTDTQYF. Looking up the rest from reference TRBV5-4 and TRBJ2-3 gives the full variable domain: ETGVTQSPTHLIKTRGQQVTLRCSSQSGHNTVSWYQQALGQGPQFIFQYYREEENGRGNFPPRFSGLQFPNYSSELNVNALELDDSALYLCASSLASFTDTQYFGPGTRLTVL.

V gene TRBV25-1 combines with J gene TRBJ1-4; possibly TRBD1 for D (5 bases). The germline gives CDR1 MGHDK, CDR2 SYGVNS. The CDR3 spans 16 residues. V was shortened by 3 bases and J by 4 bases, with 15 bases between the two germline ends. The DNA for the CDR3 is TGTGCCAGCAGTGACATACTGCAGGGCCTTAATGAAAAACTGTTTTTT. Translated: CASSDILQGLNEKLFF. The entire variable domain, with the rest obtained from reference TRBV25-1 and TRBJ1-4, is as follows: EADIYQTPRYLVIGTGKKITLECSQTMGHDKMYWYQQDPGMELHLIHYSYGVNSTEKGDLSSESTVSRIRTEHFPLTLESARPSHTSQYLCASSDILQGLNEKLFFGSGTQLSVL.

The V call is TRBV4-2, the J call TRBJ2-7; D perhaps matches TRBD2 (5 bases). The CDR3 sequence is 19 residues long. Germline CDR1 and CDR2: LGHNA and YNFKEQ. V gave up 0 bases and J gave up 1 base, with 22 bases separating them. In DNA, the CDR3 is TGTGCCAGCAGCCAAGATGGCGGTTGGGGTAGCGCGACATCCTACGAGCAGTACTTC. It specifies CASSQDGGWGSATSYEQYF.

The V and J genes are TRBV11-3 and TRBJ2-7; no clear D. Germline lookup yields CDR1 SGHNT and CDR2 YENEEA. Trimming pared 1 base from V and 0 bases from J, leaving 4 bases between. The CDR3 extends over 13 amino acids. The CDR3 nucleotides are TGTGCCAGCAGCTTAGGGAGCTCCTACGAGCAGTACTTC. Protein product: CASSLGSSYEQYF.

The chain recombines TRBV7-6 with TRBJ2-7; D ambiguous. The germline V gene has CDR1 SGHVS and CDR2 FNYEAQ. This CDR3 is 12 amino acids long. V lost 5 bases and J 7 bases, leaving 12 bases between the germline ends. The CDR3 loop is CASSQPSGEQYF. As DNA, the CDR3 is TGTGCCAGCAGCCAGCCCAGTGGAGAGCAGTACTTC. The full variable domain, with the rest looked up from reference TRBV7-6 and TRBJ2-7, is GAGVSQSPRYKVTKRGQDVALRCDPISGHVSLYWYRQALGQGPEFLTYFNYEAQQDKSGLPNDRFSAERPEGSISTLTIQRTEQRDSAMYRCASSQPSGEQYFGPGTRLTVT.

The DNA for the CDR3 is TGTGCCAGCAGTGAGGCAGGGAAGTTTGGCTACACCTTC. This sequence encodes CASSEAGKFGYTF. The gene calls are TRBV2 and TRBJ1-2, with D possibly being TRBD1 (5 bases). The CDR3 covers 13 residues. V lost 3 bases and J 7 bases, leaving 12 bases between the germline ends. Germline lookup yields CDR1 SNHLY and CDR2 FYNNEI.

The chain couples TRBV4-1 to TRBJ2-2; possibly TRBD1 for D (5 bases). The CDR3 has 17 amino acids. Germline CDR1 is MGHRA and CDR2 is YSYEKL. V was pared by 0 bases and J by 5 bases, with 16 bases between. CDR3 DNA: TGCGCCAGCAGCCAAGATCGTTGGACAAGGATAACCGGGGAGCTGTTTTTT. Its protein is CASSQDRWTRITGELFF.

The rearrangement links TRBV2 to TRBJ2-7; TRBD1 matches at 10 bases. Germline CDR1 reads SNHLY; CDR2 reads FYNNEI. This CDR3 is built from 14 residues. After removal of 8 bases from V and 1 base from J, the junction contained 5 bases not matched to a gene. CDR3 coding DNA: TGTGCCAGCCTACCGGGACAGGGGTCCTACGAGCAGTACTTC. Protein product: CASLPGQGSYEQYF.

The chain links TRBV28 to TRBJ1-5, with a weak D call TRBD1 (5 bases). Germline V lookup: CDR1 MDHEN, CDR2 SYDVKM. The CDR3 is 13 residues long. Trimming shortened V by 7 bases and J by 4 bases, and 11 bases separated the two germline ends. The CDR3 region is CASNIRQNQPQHF. The CDR3 bases are TGTGCCAGCAATATTAGACAGAATCAGCCCCAGCATTTT.